This T cell receptor beta chain was recovered during a study of Tregs in tolerant kidney transplant recipients. Study-level results: Biological reproducibility was not directly addressed in this study.

Profiling relied on immunoSEQ multiplex PCR, and the TCRdb table lists in-frame clones only, not all of them. The sample consists of about 240,000 clones, approximately 84% of them appearing once. As regards this clone: The antigen remains undetermined.

The CDR3 runs 12 residues. Germline loops: CDR1 SGHRS, CDR2 YFSETQ. Trimming removed 2 bases from V and 1 base from J, with 3 bases in between. The chain couples TRBV5-1 to TRBJ1-1; no reliable D call. Sequenced material: CD4+ T cells from blood. This sequence was found in a human donor in good health. The DNA for the CDR3 is TGCGCCAGCAGCTTCGAGAACACTGAAGCTTTCTTT. As protein: CASSFENTEAFF.